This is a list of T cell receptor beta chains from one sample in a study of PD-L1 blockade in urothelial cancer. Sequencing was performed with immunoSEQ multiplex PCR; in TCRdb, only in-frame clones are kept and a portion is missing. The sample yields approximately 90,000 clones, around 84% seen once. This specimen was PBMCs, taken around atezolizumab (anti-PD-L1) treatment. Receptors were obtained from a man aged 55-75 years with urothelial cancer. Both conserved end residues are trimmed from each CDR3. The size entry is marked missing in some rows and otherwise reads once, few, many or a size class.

CDR3 protein: ASSGVPGHWGTGELF; clone size: NA; V gene: TRBV6-1
CDR3 protein: AISAIAGEHGELF; clone size: NA; V gene: TRBV10-3
CDR3 protein: ASSPSQRGGFGEQF; clone size: NA; V gene: TRBV18
CDR3 protein: ASSKDRGMQY; clone size: NA; V gene: TRBV11-2
CDR3 protein: ASSQGSAGRADTQY; clone size: NA; V gene: TRBV4-1
CDR3 protein: ASSVAGQGTYEQY; clone size: NA; V gene: TRBV9
CDR3 protein: ASVLGSGRRDEQF; clone size: NA; V gene: TRBV7-9
CDR3 protein: ASSLGQGSTDTQY; clone size: once; V gene: TRBV5-4
CDR3 protein: AGQGRTGDYGYT; clone size: NA; V gene: TRBV30
CDR3 protein: ASSPPTGAGAEAF; clone size: once; V gene: TRBV18
CDR3 protein: ATSRDRGGETQY; clone size: NA; V gene: TRBV15
CDR3 protein: ASSLDRGRQPQH; clone size: NA; V gene: TRBV7-8